This is a list of T cell receptor beta chains from one sample in a study of blood T cell repertoires in COVID-19. TCRdb's copy holds only in-frame clones and misses some; the assay was immunoSEQ multiplex PCR. The table has under 500,000 clones, roughly 85% seen once. The specimen sequenced was PBMCs or T cells enriched from blood (not recorded which). The origin of the receptors is a young woman with acute COVID-19. Both conserved end residues are part of each CDR3. The D gene is left open where the match is weak. Size is stated for part of the rows, as once, few or many counts, or as a class when the clone is expanded.

TGTGCCAGTAGCGCCGGACAGTTCTACGAGCAGTACTTC	CASSAGQFYEQYF	-	TRBV28	TRBJ2-7	-
TGTGCCAGCAGCGACCTGGAGGGGGCCGATGGCTACACCTTC	CASSDLEGADGYTF	TRBD1	TRBV13	TRBJ1-2	-
TGTGCCAGCAGTTTATGGACAGGCTACGAGCAGTACTTC	CASSLWTGYEQYF	TRBD1	TRBV12-3/TRBV12-4	TRBJ2-7	-
TGTGCCAGCAGCAAGCGGGACCCCGGGGTCGGGTCCCTCCACTTT	CASSKRDPGVGSLHF	-	TRBV21-1	TRBJ1-6	-
TGTGCCACCAGTGATTTTTGGACAGGGGAAGCTTTCTTT	CATSDFWTGEAFF	TRBD1	TRBV24-1	TRBJ1-1	-
TGTGCCAGCAGCGCCTTCGACAGGGGAGGGGAGACCCAGTACTTC	CASSAFDRGGETQYF	-	TRBV5-5	TRBJ2-5	-
TGTGCCAGCAGTGCCCCCACCCCGGGCGGGGTTGGGCAGCCCCAGCATTTT	CASSAPTPGGVGQPQHF	-	TRBV2	TRBJ1-5	once
TGTGCCATCCGACAGGGGCTGAACACTGAAGCTTTCTTT	CAIRQGLNTEAFF	TRBD1	TRBV6-5	TRBJ1-1	-
TGCGCCAGCAGCTTATTCGGACAGGGCGGCACTGAAGCTTTCTTT	CASSLFGQGGTEAFF	TRBD1	TRBV5-1	TRBJ1-1	few
TGTGCCAGAAGCAACCGGGACAGGGGCCACAATGAGCAGTTCTTC	CARSNRDRGHNEQFF	TRBD1	TRBV5-3	TRBJ2-1	-
TGTGCCAGCAGCCGACAGCGACCAAATAATTCACCCCTCCACTTT	CASSRQRPNNSPLHF	-	TRBV7-8	TRBJ1-6	-
TGTGCCAGCCGACTAGCGGGGGGTTCAGATACGCAGTATTTT	CASRLAGGSDTQYF	TRBD2	TRBV11-1	TRBJ2-3	-
TGTGCCAGCAGTCCCCCCGGGAGGGGCGGCACTGAAGCTTTCTTT	CASSPPGRGGTEAFF	-	TRBV28	TRBJ1-1	-
TGTGCCAGCAGCCCCAGGTCCTCTGGGGCCAACGTCCTGACTTTC	CASSPRSSGANVLTF	-	TRBV7-2	TRBJ2-6	-
TGTGCCAGCAGGGTTAGCGGGAGGAGGGGGGATGAGCAGTTCTTC	CASRVSGRRGDEQFF	TRBD2	TRBV28	TRBJ2-1	-
TGTGCCAGCAGCCTACTCAGAACGGGTGGCTACACCTTC	CASSLLRTGGYTF	-	TRBV7-8	TRBJ1-2	-
TGTGCCAGCAGTTCCGCCGGGACAGGGGTCTCTGGGGCCAACGTCCTGACTTTC	CASSSAGTGVSGANVLTF	TRBD1	TRBV27	TRBJ2-6	-
TGTGCCAGCAGCTTGGCGGGACAGGGGATAAGGTCCCTCCACTTT	CASSLAGQGIRSLHF	TRBD1	TRBV5-4	TRBJ1-6	-
TGCAGTGCTACCTCCACAGATACGCAGTATTTT	CSATSTDTQYF	-	TRBV20-1	TRBJ2-3	once
TGTGCCAGCAGCCCCCCGGGACAGGGGGCGCGTGAGCAGTACTTC	CASSPPGQGAREQYF	TRBD1	TRBV28	TRBJ2-7	-
TGTGCCAGCAGCTTAGTTGCGACAGGGCCCGGGGAGCTGTTTTTT	CASSLVATGPGELFF	TRBD1	TRBV7-2	TRBJ2-2	-
TGTGCCAGCAGTTACCGGGACAGCACCTACGAGCAGTACTTC	CASSYRDSTYEQYF	TRBD1	TRBV6-5	TRBJ2-7	-
TGTGCCAGCAGTTCCCGAGGAGTTGAGACCCAGTACTTC	CASSSRGVETQYF	-	TRBV27	TRBJ2-5	-
TGCAGTGCTAGTCCCTCCTCCTACGAGCAGTACTTC	CSASPSSYEQYF	-	TRBV20-1	TRBJ2-7	-
TGTGCCAGCAGCTTAGCCTTGGGGGGGGGTAATGAGCAGTTCTTC	CASSLALGGGNEQFF	TRBD2	TRBV11-2	TRBJ2-1	-
TGTGCCAGCAGCCTAGACAGGGGGCTTTACGAGCAGTACTTC	CASSLDRGLYEQYF	TRBD1	TRBV6-6	TRBJ2-7	-
TGCGCCAGCAGCCCTAGCGGCGGGACAGGGCCCTATGGCTACACCTTC	CASSPSGGTGPYGYTF	TRBD1	TRBV4-1	TRBJ1-2	-
TGTGCCAGCAGAGTCGGGTGGAATGAGCAGTTCTTC	CASRVGWNEQFF	-	TRBV12-3/TRBV12-4	TRBJ2-1	-
TGTGCCAGCAAGGACACGAGCTCCTACAATGAGCAGTTCTTC	CASKDTSSYNEQFF	-	TRBV27	TRBJ2-1	-
TGTGCCTGGAGTAAGGGGAACTACGAGCAGTACTTC	CAWSKGNYEQYF	-	TRBV30	TRBJ2-7	-
TGCAGTGCTAGAGCGGAGAACGAGCAGTACTTC	CSARAENEQYF	-	TRBV20-1	TRBJ2-7	-
TGTGCCAGCAGGGGACAGGGTAATTCACCCCTCCACTTT	CASRGQGNSPLHF	TRBD1	TRBV9	TRBJ1-6	-
TGTGCCAGCAGTGCCGACCGGGACAGGGGTGATCAGCCCCAGCATTTT	CASSADRDRGDQPQHF	TRBD1	TRBV9	TRBJ1-5	once
TGTGCCAGCAGCGGGGACAGGGTCCAGTACTTC	CASSGDRVQYF	TRBD1	TRBV3-1/TRBV3-2	TRBJ2-7	-
TGTGCCACCAGCTGGCCATGGAGCTCCTACAATGAGCAGTTCTTC	CATSWPWSSYNEQFF	-	TRBV15	TRBJ2-1	-
TGTGCCAGCAGCCCCGGGACACTGAAACCCCTCCACTTT	CASSPGTLKPLHF	-	TRBV5-6	TRBJ1-6	few
TGTGCCAGCAGCTCTCTACCGGGACAGGGGGGCAGAACAGATACGCAGTATTTT	CASSSLPGQGGRTDTQYF	TRBD1	TRBV7-3	TRBJ2-3	-
TGTGCCAGCAGCGTAAGCGGGTATACGAAGCAGTACTTC	CASSVSGYTKQYF	-	TRBV7-2	TRBJ2-7	-
TGCGCCAGCAGCCAAGATTTAACAGGGAACACCGGGGAGCTGTTTTTT	CASSQDLTGNTGELFF	-	TRBV4-3	TRBJ2-2	-
TGTGCCAGCAGTCTGACTCCCCCAGGGTATAATTCACCCCTCCACTTT	CASSLTPPGYNSPLHF	-	TRBV28	TRBJ1-6	medium-sized
TGTGCCAGTAGTTGGACAGGGGAAGGAGGCTACACCTTC	CASSWTGEGGYTF	TRBD1	TRBV19	TRBJ1-2	once
TGTGCCAGCAGCTTATTAGCCAGGAACACCGGGGAGCTGTTTTTT	CASSLLARNTGELFF	-	TRBV11-2	TRBJ2-2	-
TGTGCCAGCAGCCAACTGGGGGGTCGAAAAGCTAACTATGGCTACACCTTC	CASSQLGGRKANYGYTF	-	TRBV3-1/TRBV3-2	TRBJ1-2	-
TGTGCCAGCAGTCTTGGGACTAGCGGGCTGAACACCGGGGAGCTGTTTTTT	CASSLGTSGLNTGELFF	TRBD2	TRBV2	TRBJ2-2	-
TGTGCCATCAGTATACAGGGGGCCGGTCAGCCCCAGCATTTT	CAISIQGAGQPQHF	TRBD1	TRBV10-3	TRBJ1-5	-